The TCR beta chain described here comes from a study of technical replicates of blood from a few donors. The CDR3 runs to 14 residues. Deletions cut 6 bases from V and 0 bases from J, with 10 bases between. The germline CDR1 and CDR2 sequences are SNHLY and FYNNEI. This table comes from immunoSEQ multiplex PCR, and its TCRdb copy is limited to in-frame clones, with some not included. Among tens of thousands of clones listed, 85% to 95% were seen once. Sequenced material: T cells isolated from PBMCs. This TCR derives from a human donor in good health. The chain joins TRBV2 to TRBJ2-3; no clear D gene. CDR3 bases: TGTGCCAGCAGCGACTCGGTTAGCACAGATACGCAGTATTTT. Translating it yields CASSDSVSTDTQYF.